The sequence of this TCR beta chain was determined in a study of T-cell reconstitution after alpha-beta-depleted transplantation in children. The V and J ends lost 0 bases and 7 bases respectively, with 19 bases between them. The CDR3 consists of 17 residues. CDR1 is LGHNA, CDR2 YSLEER, per germline. Unique molecular identifiers were incorporated when the TCRbeta library was constructed. TCRdb analysed the PCR reads with MiXCR anew, one entry per CDR3 protein. The table lists more than 500,000 distinct CDR3 sequences, 10% to 12% of them singletons. Study-level findings and limits: T-cell counts and diversity at one year following transplant were attributed mainly to newly produced T cells. By about two months after transplant, alpha-beta T cells reportedly arose from several hundred graft clones that had expanded. Some patients owed their high day-60 TCRbeta diversity to surviving recipient T cells and thymic progenitors.

Points on this clonotype: What it binds is not known.

Sequenced material: PBMCs, mostly from graft donor cells, taken 180 days after TCRalphabeta/CD19-depleted stem cell transplant. The TCR originated in a female patient aged 2-9 years who had a stem cell transplant for aplastic anemia, so the T cells may come from the graft donor. J is TRBJ2-1 and V is TRBV4-3; D assignment may be TRBD1 or TRBD2 (5 bases each). The DNA of the CDR3 is TGCGCCAGCAGCCAAGAGCTTTCTTACAATTGGGGGAATGAGCAGTTCTTC. As protein: CASSQELSYNWGNEQFF.